The 2 T cell receptor beta chains listed next were all sequenced from one sample in a study of response to subunit inactivated influenza vaccine. TCRdb itself ran the RT-PCR reads through MiXCR, one entry per CDR3 protein. The sample lists approximately 520,000 distinct CDR3 sequences, roughly 23% seen once, with under 2.5% in the top ten. The material was CD4+ T cells sorted from PBMCs, obtained less than 6 days after vaccination. These TCRs come from a man aged 45-65 years who received an inactivated influenza vaccine.

The V gene is TRBV27, the J gene TRBJ2-7; weak D call: TRBD1 (6 bases). The CDR3 consists of 13 residues. The germline gives CDR1 MNHEY, CDR2 SMNVEV (reference sequence). V gave up 3 bases and J gave up 3 bases, with 9 bases separating them. This CDR3 reads CASSLKGVYEQYF. The CDR3 DNA follows: TGTGCCAGCAGTTTGAAGGGGGTCTACGAGCAGTACTTC.

The rearrangement uses TRBV20-1 and TRBJ2-1; the match to TRBD2 covers 7 bases. CDR1 is DFQATT and CDR2 is SNEGSKA in the germline V gene (reference sequence). The CDR3 consists of 16 residues. V was pared by 5 bases and J by 2 bases, with 12 bases of the junction left unmatched. The CDR3 sequence: CSAHRGGGGAYNEQFF. In nucleotides, the CDR3 is TGCAGTGCTCACCGAGGTGGGGGAGGGGCCTACAATGAGCAGTTCTTC.